This note documents a single T cell receptor (beta chain) sequence. Its specific antigen is unknown. No qualities accompany the bases; no much larger clone lies one base away. This entry is derived from a study of cytomegalovirus exposure and HLA in healthy donors (dated by TCRdb to about 2017). As for the study more broadly: In an earlier analysis of several hundred of the donors, 276 Gb of sequence data and 100 million or so unique TCR beta sequences from about 179 million T cells were reported. The number of typed donors differed by locus: about 620-640 for A, B, C, DRB1 and DQB1; 522 for DQA1; about 600 for DPA1; and 400 to 480 for DPB1. In the later analysis, no new phenotypic data were used to find candidate immune exposures; instead, reliance was placed on TCR beta sequences and their occurrence across donors. Among under 450 genotyped donors of the cohort, an average of roughly 240,000 unique TCR beta nucleotide sequences were sequenced per donor, roughly 20% of them non-productive. An earlier analysis of roughly 600 of the donors used high-throughput TCR beta sequencing to judge whether each TCR beta V gene segment behaved as functional or pseudogenic. A later analysis re-examined previously published TCR beta repertoires from roughly 720 donors and added high-resolution HLA genotyping to investigate patterns of TCR occurrence. Roughly 300 gigabases of sequencing data and around 85 million unique TCR sequences made up an early release that covered 640 HLA-typed donors. Donor age, sex, ethnicity and CMV serostatus were compiled together with the repertoire data. The study combined high-throughput TCR immunosequencing, statistical association of individual TCRs with disease status, and machine learning to predict cytomegalovirus infection status. The genetic ancestry cluster associated with self-reported Caucasian donors included roughly 84% of the 300 to 450 genotyped donors. HLA typing covered class I and class II loci at four-digit resolution. A handful of DR-DQ haplotypes were treated as single units for association and clustering because of strong linkage in the cohort. All discovery cohort repertoires had been generated on a single sequencing platform. The aim of the study was to test whether cataloging public T cell receptors could identify signatures of past pathogen exposure. A later genetic analysis used genome-wide SNP genotypes for about 60% of the roughly 700 donors, treating that subset as a discovery cohort. The study profiled the T cell repertoires of 666 subjects by immunosequencing and related them to cytomegalovirus serostatus. A separate validation cohort of approximately 130 different subjects was used in addition to the roughly 700-subject first cohort. Overall study results and their limits: Linkage disequilibrium might explain the correlated functional status among segregating V segments, but an unknown experimental factor could not be ruled out. Compared with equally common non-associated chains, HLA-associated TCR beta chains in a later analysis were more clonally expanded and had lower generation probabilities. The only immune exposure information available for the cohort was CMV serostatus. A further reported finding was that TCR beta sequences accurately predicted the HLA-A and HLA-B alleles for most subjects in the first cohort. According to a later analysis, TCR association rates differed among HLA loci, with DRB1 alleles showing the most associated TCRs and HLA-C alleles showing the fewest. In vitro tests confirmed that a few of the cytomegalovirus-associated TCR beta chains recognize cytomegalovirus antigens. Because the 87-base-pair reads could not distinguish some IMGT-functional V segments, including TRBV6-2 and TRBV6-3, those segments were excluded. HLA typing was unavailable for some donors at each locus, so association tests used only the typed subset. When HLA alleles, especially DR and DQ, strongly co-occurred, attributing TCR associations to individual alleles was difficult. The presence/absence analyses assumed that sequencing depth was roughly uniform across donors, and that assumption may not be true. A group of highly shared sequence variants was considered likely to be a technical artifact of the sequencing pipeline. The authors suggested that the approach could potentially be extended to other disease states and immunological phenotypes. While some public TCRs were present in many individuals, most TCR sequences turned up only very rarely across donors. In an earlier analysis of about 600 of the donors, most TCR beta V segments appeared in productive rearrangements about 87% or about 30% of the time, broadly matching IMGT annotations. Compared with the roughly 700-donor mean, donors in an Asian-associated ancestry cluster had fewer N-insertions in productive TCRs, according to a later genetic analysis. A later analysis reported that several top co-occurrence clusters appeared linked to parvovirus B19, influenza, CMV and Epstein-Barr virus. V-gene and J-gene trimming of TCR beta chains was associated with a missense DCLRE1C variant in a later genetic analysis, and the association was replicated in an independent cohort. Most CMV-associated TCR beta chains appeared to be HLA-restricted in a later analysis, and the HLA associations seemed to be driven largely by CMV exposure. The study listed 164 TCR beta chains as associated with cytomegalovirus. The classifier was reported to diagnose cytomegalovirus status with high specificity and sensitivity in both the original cohort and the validation cohort. Because counts were too low, roughly 18 rarely observed V segments, including chromosome 9 orphons, were left out of the earlier analysis of some 640 of the donors. In this cohort, only TCR beta chains were sequenced, and detectable features were limited by the absence of alpha or paired-chain data. A later analysis associated some 17,000 TCR beta sequences with specific HLA alleles at a false discovery rate of 0.05.

The cohort was made up of about 610 healthy bone marrow donors. At the time of sampling, all cohort members were nominally healthy, though unrecorded immune exposures were likely present. The donor was CMV seronegative and was included in the group of about 350 seronegative cohort members. Every donor gave a peripheral blood sample, and the peripheral blood mononuclear cells from that sample were used for TCR beta sequencing. The Qiagen DNeasy Blood Extraction Kit was used to extract genomic DNA from the blood cell samples. The library was obtained by the immunoSEQ multiplex PCR assay. The multiplex PCR relied on a mix of 60 forward primers for TCR Vbeta segments and 13 reverse primers for TCR Jbeta segments. The CDR3 region of rearranged TCR beta genes was amplified from genomic DNA with a multiplex PCR assay. The amplified TCR beta libraries were sequenced on the Illumina HiSeq System as 87-base-pair reads. On the authors' methods: A later analysis tallied 75 million to 95 million unique TCR beta chains across the 666 repertoires, and some 10 million of those chains were shared by two or more donors. A nearest-neighbor algorithm error-corrected the raw reads and collapsed the reads into unique sequences, merging closely related sequences to remove PCR and sequencing errors. V, D and J gene segments were assigned by aligning CDR3 sequences to IMGT reference sequences. For a sequence to be retained, a match of at least six nucleotides was required to both a V gene segment and a J gene segment. Rearrangements were classified as productive when the CDR3 lacked stop codons and remained in frame with V and J, and all other rearrangements were classified as non-productive. CDR3 was defined by IMGT convention, running from the second conserved V-encoded cysteine to the conserved J-encoded phenylalanine. The earlier analysis of about 530 of the donors excluded any sequence lacking an unambiguous match to a single V gene segment. An earlier analysis of over 450 of the donors classified V segments as functional when productive rearrangements were above 56.7% and as segregating when the standard deviation between donors was above 5%. A statistical classification framework was built for diagnosing cytomegalovirus status from the catalog of TCR beta chain sequences. V and J gene assignment, in a later analysis, came from comparing TCR nucleotide sequences with IMGT/GENE-DB human TR gene sequences. Using the TCRdist pipeline, a later analysis assigned CDR3 sequences along with most-parsimonious VDJ recombination scenarios. In a later analysis, every TCR beta chain was defined by the combination of its CDR3 amino acid sequence and its V-gene family, and reads without a unique V-gene family were dropped. A later analysis removed over 500 highly shared, low-generation-probability nucleotide sequences to deal with suspected cross-contamination and a sequencing artifact. In a later analysis, a clonal expansion index was calculated for each public chain from normalized within-repertoire ranks of inferred template counts. Generation probabilities in a later analysis came from a VDJ recombination model fitted to out-of-frame rearrangements, and those results were checked against IGoR. Hypergeometric tests were used in a later analysis to score TCR-TCR, TCR-HLA and TCR-CMV co-occurrence, with a repertoire-size bias correction applied to the TCR pairs. To estimate false discovery rates, a later analysis permuted the HLA or CMV assignments 20 times. In a later analysis, co-occurring TCRs were grouped using DBSCAN, with TCRdist sequence similarity added in when clustering inside HLA-allele-positive subsets. Co-occurrence clustering excluded repertoires with fewer than 30,000 or more than 120,000 public chains, plus five with anomalous nucleotide sharing. TCRdb re-hosts the immuneACCESS table, in-frame sequences only. Its copies lack some clones; in the studies checked, an unresolved V gene accounts for under half of them, and the cause for the rest is not known. From that table come the V and J calls and clone size; the DNA was used to work out D and trimming. This sample holds about 190,000 clones; 65% to 85% were observed only once. Together, the top ten hold roughly 1.6% of the sample.

Measured from the cysteine to the phenylalanine, the CDR3 is 13 residues long. Only the CDR3 DNA is retained, 39 bases long and in frame from the first base. V gives up 4 bases and J gives up 1 base, and the segment between their germline ends measures 6 bases. The germline V gene sets CDR1 to MGHRA and CDR2 to YSYEKL. The sample consisted of PBMCs. The rearrangement joined TRBV4-1 to TRBJ2-3; TRBD1 is possibly the D segment (6 matching bases). The TCR originated in a woman under 30 in good health and CMV-seronegative. The CDR3 region reads CASSRQGTDTQYF. The base sequence is TGCGCCAGCAGCCGACAGGGCACAGATACGCAGTATTTT.